The rows below give T cell receptor beta chains drawn from one sample of a study of cytomegalovirus exposure and HLA in healthy donors. Generated by immunoSEQ multiplex PCR, the TCRdb table keeps only in-frame clones and is missing some. Altogether 120,000 or so clones are present, 95% to 97% being singletons, with the ten largest covering 1.5% to 2%. Specimen: PBMCs. The receptors come from a man aged 18 to 30 in good health and CMV-seronegative. CDR3s include the opening cysteine and the closing phenylalanine or tryptophan.

>TRBV27
CASSFRTAAYEQYF
>TRBV4-3
CASSQAAGVMIYGYTF
>TRBV7-9
CASSPSGTGFRTGELFF
>TRBV11-2
CASSLERDQPQHF
>TRBV18
CASSPTFPGANVLTF
>TRBV5-4
CASSLGGGRGTGELFF
>TRBV25-1
CASSDGAYEQYF
>TRBV6-5
CASTQSGGGYTF
>TRBV11-3
CASSLTSQGAFEQYF
>TRBV7-3
CASRAGASDEQYF
>TRBV27
CASSLWPSGGGYTQYF
>TRBV5-6
CASSLRGVRHGYTF
>TRBV13
CASSLSVYGGYEQYF
>TRBV7-2
CASSPIPAGGNTGELFF
>TRBV28
CASSSPGQGYTGELFF
>TRBV7-2
CASSLIGTVTYEQYF
>TRBV30
CATTLGGNTIYF
>TRBV14
CASSQEGRKQFF
>TRBV10-2
CASSEGARTDTQYF
>TRBV6-1
CASSGAGPWGGDYGYTF
>TRBV4-2
CASSQVDREVDTEAFF
>TRBV5-1
CASSLPEAGGYNEQFF
>TRBV13
CASSTGTHNEQFF
>TRBV9
CASSRTPLDRGSGELFF
>TRBV30
CAWSVLGSAGYEQYF
>TRBV7-9
CASSPGLSHYEQYF
>TRBV6-4
CASSDSSGSYNEQFF
>TRBV27
CASSLEGTGHYGYTF
>TRBV5-1
CASSPGGKSSYNEQFF
>TRBV28
CASSKRQVGGYTF
>TRBV5-6
CASSLKRSNTEAFF
>TRBV28
CASSMTGGNTGELFF
>TRBV9
CASTPEGSTGVAIYF
>TRBV6-5
CASSSRLAGNEQFF
>TRBV7-9
CASSFLELPGEQYF
>TRBV7-3
CASSLRTGQATDTQYF
>TRBV6-5
CASSYEGSQGNTQYF
>TRBV7-2
CASSLLFNTIYF
>TRBV7-9
CASSLGQGRYGYTF
>TRBV5-4
CASSTGARNYGYTF
>TRBV6-6
CASRPTGFEQFF
>TRBV27
CASGEQGSNQPQHF
>TRBV9
CASSAPGSSTDTQYF
>TRBV28
CASSLYLKQPQHF